This T cell receptor (beta chain) was identified during a study of T-cell memory formation after mild COVID-19 (dated by TCRdb to the early 2020s). Regarding the study in general: TCR sequence clusters from the two donors were found to be largely donor specific. Two young, previously healthy adult volunteers made up the cohort, one male and one female. In a couple of donors, T-cell clones that expanded and contracted after mild COVID-19 were tracked by sequencing TCRalpha and TCRbeta repertoires over time.

These reads were obtained on an Illumina NovaSeq 6000. TCRalpha and TCRbeta cDNA libraries were constructed by 5'RACE with constant-segment primers, with sample barcodes and unique molecular identifiers being introduced. RNA was extracted from every sample with Trizol reagent. The libraries were amplified in two PCR steps, and the second step added a second sample barcode and Illumina TruSeq adapters. Sequencing of libraries was performed on an Illumina NovaSeq with 2 x 150 bp paired-end reads. Regarding the original processing steps: The reads were demultiplexed and collapsed into UMI-guided consensus sequences using migec v1.2.7. Using mixcr v2.1.11, the UMI consensuses were aligned to TRA and TRB V and J templates and assembled into clonotypes. Clonotypes were classified as expanded or contracted when called significant by both edgeR and NoisET, with noise models trained on biological replicates. For edgeR calls, a false discovery rate-adjusted p below 0.01 and a log2 fold-change threshold of 1 were applied. As an exploratory analysis of dynamics, PCA with hierarchical clustering was applied to max-normalized trajectories of the 1000 most abundant clonotypes. Separately sequenced CD4+ and CD8+ repertoires were used to assign a CD4 or CD8 phenotype to each responding clone. TCRdb cleaned the public reads at Q25 with fastp, built clones with MiXCR and kept in-frame beta chains. Each entry merges the rows of one CDR3 protein and shows their most common DNA and genes. The V and J calls here are based on TCRdb, not the publication. For this sample there are 580,000 or so distinct CDR3 sequences; approximately 15% appear just once. The ten largest clones represent roughly 7.7% of the sample.

To note about this clonotype: It lacks a known antigen. Base qualities are not provided; no much larger clone lies one nucleotide away.

On the study overall, not on this receptor specifically: Balanced CD4/CD8 phenotypes were observed for clones contracting from day 15 to 85, whereas a bias towards CD4+ was observed for a second wave of clones expanding from day 15 to 37. The study covered only a couple of mild cases, and larger cohorts including severe cases with pre-infection samples were considered necessary. SARS-CoV-2 specificity was not confirmed for the second-wave clones peaking on day 37. Contracting CD4+ clones appeared mostly in the CM and EM memory subsets, whereas CD8+ clones were enriched in EMRA. Some responding clones were detected in pre-infection memory, which suggested that pre-existing cross-reactive memory T cells had joined the SARS-CoV-2 response.

V is shortened by 3 bases, J by 0 bases, and the region joining them spans 18 bases. The germline V gene (reference sequence) provides CDR1 LNHDA and CDR2 SQIVND. Its CDR3 holds 19 amino acids, cysteine through phenylalanine. Just CDR3 DNA is preserved here, 57 bases in frame from base 1. Ficoll-Paque density gradient centrifugation was used to isolate PBMCs. Sequences were obtained from PBMCs or a T cell subset sorted from them (not recorded which). The V and J segments used are TRBV19 and TRBJ1-6, with no confidently assigned D gene. This receptor was identified in an adult woman who had mild COVID-19 (a few samples of this study predate the infection). The sample titles of this study are shuffled in the database, so cell type and time point are left out; the donor was told from shared clones. The DNA sequence is TGTGCCAGTAGTATCGATCGGGCGGTGGGGAGCTCCTATAATTCACCCCTCCACTTT. It encodes CASSIDRAVGSSYNSPLHF.